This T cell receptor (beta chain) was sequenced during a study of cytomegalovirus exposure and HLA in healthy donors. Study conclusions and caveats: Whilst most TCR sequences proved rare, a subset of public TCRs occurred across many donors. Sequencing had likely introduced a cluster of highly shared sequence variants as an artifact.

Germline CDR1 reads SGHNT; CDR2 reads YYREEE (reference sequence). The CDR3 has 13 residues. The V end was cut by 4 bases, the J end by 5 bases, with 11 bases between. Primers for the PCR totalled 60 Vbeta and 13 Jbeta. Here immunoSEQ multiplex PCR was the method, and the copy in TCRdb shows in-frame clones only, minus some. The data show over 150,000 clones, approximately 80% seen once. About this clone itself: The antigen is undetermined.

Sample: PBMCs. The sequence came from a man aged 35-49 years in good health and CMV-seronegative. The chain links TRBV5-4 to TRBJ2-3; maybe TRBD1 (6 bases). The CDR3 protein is CASSNEQGDTQYF. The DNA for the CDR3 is TGTGCCAGCAGCAACGAACAGGGAGATACGCAGTATTTT.